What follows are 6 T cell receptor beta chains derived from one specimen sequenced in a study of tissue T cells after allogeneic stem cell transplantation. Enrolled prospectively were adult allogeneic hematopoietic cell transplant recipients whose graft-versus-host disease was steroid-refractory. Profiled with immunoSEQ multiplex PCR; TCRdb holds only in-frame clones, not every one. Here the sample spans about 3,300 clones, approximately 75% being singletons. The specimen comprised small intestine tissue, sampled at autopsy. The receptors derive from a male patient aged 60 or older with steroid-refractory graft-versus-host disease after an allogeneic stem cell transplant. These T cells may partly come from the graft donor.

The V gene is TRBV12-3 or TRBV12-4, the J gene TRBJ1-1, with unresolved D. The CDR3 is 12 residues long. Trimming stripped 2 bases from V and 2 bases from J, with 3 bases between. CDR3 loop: CASSLTNTEAFF. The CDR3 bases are TGTGCCAGCAGTTTAACTAACACTGAAGCTTTCTTT.

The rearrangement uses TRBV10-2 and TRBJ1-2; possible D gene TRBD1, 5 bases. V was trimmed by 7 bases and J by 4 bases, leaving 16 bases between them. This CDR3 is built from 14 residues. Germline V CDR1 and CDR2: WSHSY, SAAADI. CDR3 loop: CASNQGESSYGYTF. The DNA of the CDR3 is TGCGCCAGCAATCAGGGAGAGTCCTCCTATGGCTACACCTTC.

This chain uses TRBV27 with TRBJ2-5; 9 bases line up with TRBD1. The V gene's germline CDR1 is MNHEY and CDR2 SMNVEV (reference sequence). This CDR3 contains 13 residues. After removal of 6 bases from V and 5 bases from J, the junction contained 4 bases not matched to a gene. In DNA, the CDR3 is TGTGCCAGCAGCCTACAGGGGGCGGAGACCCAGTACTTC. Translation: CASSLQGAETQYF.

In nucleotides, the CDR3 is TGTGCCAGCAGCGGCAGACAGGGGGGTAATTCACCCCTCCACTTT. Translation: CASSGRQGGNSPLHF. The chain combines TRBV9 with TRBJ1-6, with 9 bases fitting TRBD1. There are 15 residues in the CDR3. The germline V gene has CDR1 SGDLS and CDR2 YYNGEE. V lost 3 bases and J lost 6; bases outside the gene matches: 4. Filled out from reference TRBV9 and TRBJ1-6, the complete variable domain reads DSGVTQTPKHLITATGQRVTLRCSPRSGDLSVYWYQQSLDQGLQFLIQYYNGEERAKGNILERFSAQQFPDLHSELNLSSLELGDSALYFCASSGRQGGNSPLHFGNGTRLTVT.

The chain's CDR3 is CASSLDGGDEKLFF. CDR3 coding DNA: TGTGCCAGCAGCTTGGACGGCGGTGATGAAAAACTGTTTTTT. The rearrangement uses TRBV5-6 and TRBJ1-4; D unresolved. Germline V gene data show CDR1 as SGHDT and CDR2 as YYEEEE. The V end lost 0 bases, the J end lost 6 bases, and 9 bases lay between the germline ends. The CDR3 loop spans 14 amino acids.

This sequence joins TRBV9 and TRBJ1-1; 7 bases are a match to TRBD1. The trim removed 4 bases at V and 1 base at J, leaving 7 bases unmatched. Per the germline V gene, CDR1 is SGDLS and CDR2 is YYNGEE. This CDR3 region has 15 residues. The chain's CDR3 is CASSPRQGGNTEAFF. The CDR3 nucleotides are TGTGCCAGCAGCCCAAGACAGGGAGGGAACACTGAAGCTTTCTTT.